This entry concerns a single T cell receptor beta chain. This record comes from a study of control samples from healthy donors and cancer patients. In germline, CDR1 is GTSNPN, CDR2 SVGIG (reference sequence). Trimming took off 0 bases at V and 3 bases at J, with 11 bases between the two ends. This CDR3 spans 15 amino acids. The method was immunoSEQ multiplex PCR; TCRdb's version includes in-frame clones alone and lacks a portion of them. Among 100,000 to 150,000 clones listed, roughly 90% were seen once. The chain joins TRBV30 to TRBJ1-4; TRBD1 is a possible D gene (5 bases). This receptor was obtained from a man aged 18 to 30 in good health. Sequencing input: blood. The CDR3 DNA is TGTGCCTGGAGTGTGACGGGGCGGGCTAATGAAAAACTGTTTTTT. This gives the protein CAWSVTGRANEKLFF.